Listed below are T cell receptor beta chains from one sample, sequenced in a study of beta chain features in type 1 diabetes. Only in-frame clones appear in the TCRdb table, and some are missing; sequencing was by immunoSEQ multiplex PCR. This sample has about 140,000 clones, with about 12% found just once. Sequenced: central memory CD4+ T cells from blood. These TCRs come from a man aged 18 to 30 with type 1 diabetes. CDR3s include the opening cysteine and the closing phenylalanine or tryptophan. The D gene is left open where the match is weak. The size of a clone is reported for some rows only, either as once, few or many, or as a class for expanded clones.

>few|TRBV7-2|TRBJ2-7|NA
CASSSLSSYSYEQYF
TGTGCCAGCAGCTCCCTCAGTTCCTATTCCTACGAGCAGTACTTC
>NA|TRBV29-1|TRBJ2-5|NA
CSVEGEVGFSFGTQYF
TGCAGCGTGGAAGGGGAGGTGGGGTTCTCGTTTGGGACCCAGTACTTC
>many|TRBV7-2|TRBJ1-4|NA
CASSLRPGPNEKLFF
TGTGCCAGCAGCTTAAGGCCAGGGCCTAATGAAAAACTGTTTTTT
>NA|TRBV6-5|TRBJ2-5|TRBD2
CASSYLSGGETQYF
TGTGCCAGCAGTTACTTGTCCGGGGGGGAGACCCAGTACTTC
>many|TRBV27|TRBJ2-1|TRBD1
CASSPDRMGYNEQFF
TGTGCCAGCAGCCCGGACAGGATGGGCTACAATGAGCAGTTCTTC
>many|TRBV7-2|TRBJ2-1|NA
CASTTLTGKSYNEQFF
TGTGCCAGCACCACCCTAACGGGGAAATCCTACAATGAGCAGTTCTTC
>few|TRBV9|TRBJ2-5|NA
CASSVDGRNQETQYF
TGTGCCAGCAGCGTAGACGGGCGAAACCAAGAGACCCAGTACTTC
>NA|TRBV7-2|TRBJ1-2|NA
CASSLVGRQNGYTF
TGTGCCAGCAGCTTAGTGGGCAGACAAAATGGCTACACCTTC
>NA|TRBV19|TRBJ1-5|NA
CASSNSASNQPQHF
TGTGCCAGTAGTAATTCTGCTAGCAATCAGCCCCAGCATTTT
>NA|TRBV5-4|TRBJ2-1|NA
CASSGVNEQFF
TGTGCCAGCAGCGGTGTAAATGAGCAGTTCTTC
>NA|TRBV7-8|TRBJ1-6|TRBD1
CASRTGQGDSPLHF
TGTGCCAGCAGAACGGGGCAGGGGGATTCACCCCTCCACTTT
>NA|TRBV5-1|TRBJ2-5|NA
CASSIGAAQETQYF
TGCGCCAGCAGCATCGGGGCGGCCCAAGAGACCCAGTACTTC
>few|TRBV5-6|TRBJ1-5|TRBD1
CASSSGQGRQPQHF
TGTGCCAGCAGCTCAGGACAGGGGAGGCAGCCCCAGCATTTT
>NA|TRBV7-9|TRBJ1-1|NA
CATEHPRMNTEAFF
TGTGCCACGGAGCATCCTCGCATGAACACTGAAGCTTTCTTT
>NA|TRBV30|TRBJ1-1|TRBD1
CAWSRQGTTREGTEAFF
TGTGCCTGGAGCAGACAGGGGACCACGAGGGAGGGCACTGAAGCTTTCTTT
>few|TRBV7-9|TRBJ2-6|NA
CASSLAGGGLANVLTF
TGTGCCAGCAGCTTAGCGGGCGGGGGCTTGGCCAACGTCCTGACTTTC
>few|TRBV15|TRBJ2-4|NA
CATSSGPDWTRGAKNIQYF
TGTGCCACGAGCAGCGGCCCGGACTGGACCAGGGGAGCCAAAAACATTCAGTACTTC
>NA|TRBV11-3|TRBJ2-5|TRBD1
CASSKAGQGVETQYF
TGTGCCAGCAGCAAGGCGGGACAGGGGGTGGAGACCCAGTACTTC
>few|TRBV30|TRBJ1-2|NA
CAWSVQGEGGYTF
TGTGCCTGGAGTGTACAAGGGGAGGGTGGCTACACCTTC
>few|TRBV7-9|TRBJ1-4|NA
CASSLSDREKLFF
TGTGCCAGCAGCTTATCGGACAGAGAAAAACTGTTTTTT
>few|TRBV6-5|TRBJ2-7|TRBD1
CASSGQGDEQYF
TGTGCCAGCAGTGGACAGGGGGACGAGCAGTACTTC